Listed below are T cell receptor beta chains from one sample, sequenced in a study of beta chain features in type 1 diabetes. Clones were read by immunoSEQ multiplex PCR, and TCRdb kept only the in-frame ones, dropping some. Of some 640,000 clones listed, more than 12% are singletons. Sequencing was carried out using naive CD4+ T cells from blood. The receptors come from a man between 18 and 35 years old with type 1 diabetes. The CDR3 runs from the conserved cysteine through the conserved F or W. Part of the rows lack a size; the others show once, few, many or a class for expanded clones.

v_call,j_call,clone_size,cdr3_aa
TRBV28,TRBJ1-4,NA,CASSFSGGHEKLFF
TRBV19,TRBJ2-1,few,CASSIVGGGGNEQFF
TRBV18,TRBJ1-2,few,CASSPPSQYGYTF
TRBV2,TRBJ1-1,few,CASSEQGLWNTEAFF
TRBV2,TRBJ2-7,few,CASGLESYEQYF
TRBV25-1,TRBJ2-7,few,CASSEASASSYEQYF
TRBV9,TRBJ2-3,NA,CASSESGGFNTDTQYF
TRBV7-6,TRBJ1-4,few,CASGGMDSNEKLFF
TRBV19,TRBJ2-1,NA,CASGRSSYNEQFF
TRBV27,TRBJ1-6,few,CASSWQGIDSPLHF
TRBV5-4,TRBJ1-3,NA,CASSLWSTSGNTIYF
TRBV23-1,TRBJ2-7,few,CASSPDHYEQYF
TRBV18,TRBJ1-2,few,CASSPRERVGYGYTF
TRBV28,TRBJ2-6,NA,CASSSSISGANVLTF